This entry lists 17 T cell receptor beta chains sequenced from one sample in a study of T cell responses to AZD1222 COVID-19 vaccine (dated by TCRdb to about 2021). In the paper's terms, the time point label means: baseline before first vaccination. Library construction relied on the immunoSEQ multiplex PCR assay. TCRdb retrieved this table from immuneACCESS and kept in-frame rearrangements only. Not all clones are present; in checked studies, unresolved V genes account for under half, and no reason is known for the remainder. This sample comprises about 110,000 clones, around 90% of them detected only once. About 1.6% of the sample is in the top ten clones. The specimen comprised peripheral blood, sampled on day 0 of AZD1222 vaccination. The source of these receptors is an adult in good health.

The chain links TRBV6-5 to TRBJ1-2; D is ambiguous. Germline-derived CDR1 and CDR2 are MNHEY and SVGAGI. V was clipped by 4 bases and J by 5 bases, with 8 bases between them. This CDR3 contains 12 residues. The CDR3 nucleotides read TGTGCCAGCAGTTCCGGGTCATATGGCTACACCTTC. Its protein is CASSSGSYGYTF.

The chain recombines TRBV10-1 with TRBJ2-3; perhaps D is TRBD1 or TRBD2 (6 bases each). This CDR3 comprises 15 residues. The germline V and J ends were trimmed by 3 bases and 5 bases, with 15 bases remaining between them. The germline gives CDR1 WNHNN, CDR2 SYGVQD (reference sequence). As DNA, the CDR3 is TGCGCCAGCAGTGATTTGAGGGGGGATAGAGATACGCAGTATTTT. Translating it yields CASSDLRGDRDTQYF.

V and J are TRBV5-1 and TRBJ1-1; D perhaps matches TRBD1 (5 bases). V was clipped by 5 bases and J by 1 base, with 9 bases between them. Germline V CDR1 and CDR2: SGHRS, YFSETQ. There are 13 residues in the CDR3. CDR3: CASRTQGNTEAFF. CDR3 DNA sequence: TGCGCCAGCAGGACTCAGGGGAACACTGAAGCTTTCTTT.

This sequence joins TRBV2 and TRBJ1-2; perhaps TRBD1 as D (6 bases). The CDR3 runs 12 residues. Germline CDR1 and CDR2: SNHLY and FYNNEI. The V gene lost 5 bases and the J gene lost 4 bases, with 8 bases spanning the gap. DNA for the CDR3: TGTGCCAGCAGTAGACAGGCCTATGGCTACACCTTC. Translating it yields CASSRQAYGYTF.

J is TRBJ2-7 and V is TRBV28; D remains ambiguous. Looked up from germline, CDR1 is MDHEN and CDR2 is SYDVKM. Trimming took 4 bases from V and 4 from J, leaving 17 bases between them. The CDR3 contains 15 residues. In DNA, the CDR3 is TGTGCCAGCAGTTCCTCCGGCAGCTACCTGTACGAGCAGTACTTC. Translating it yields CASSSSGSYLYEQYF.

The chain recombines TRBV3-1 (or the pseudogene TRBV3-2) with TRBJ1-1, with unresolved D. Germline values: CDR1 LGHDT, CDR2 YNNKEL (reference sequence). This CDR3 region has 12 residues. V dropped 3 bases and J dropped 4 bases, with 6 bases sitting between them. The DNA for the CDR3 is TGTGCCAGCAGCCATGGGGTCACTGAAGCTTTCTTT. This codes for CASSHGVTEAFF.

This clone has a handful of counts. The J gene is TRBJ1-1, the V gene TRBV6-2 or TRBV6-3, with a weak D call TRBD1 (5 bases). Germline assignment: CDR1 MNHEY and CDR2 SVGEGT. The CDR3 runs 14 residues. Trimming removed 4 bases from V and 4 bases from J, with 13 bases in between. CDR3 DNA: TGTGCCAGCAGTTGGTTCGGGGCTGGCACTGAAGCTTTCTTT. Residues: CASSWFGAGTEAFF.

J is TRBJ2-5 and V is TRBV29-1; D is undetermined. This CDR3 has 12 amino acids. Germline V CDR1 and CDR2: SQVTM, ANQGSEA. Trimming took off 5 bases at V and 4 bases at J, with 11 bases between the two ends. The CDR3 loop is CSVQRLGETQYF. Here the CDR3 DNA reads TGCAGCGTTCAAAGACTGGGAGAGACCCAGTACTTC.

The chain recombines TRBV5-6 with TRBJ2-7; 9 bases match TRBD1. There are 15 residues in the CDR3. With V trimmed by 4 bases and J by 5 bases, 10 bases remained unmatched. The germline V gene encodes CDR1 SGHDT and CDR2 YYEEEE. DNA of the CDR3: TGTGCCAGCAGCCGGTCGGTGACAGGGGGTGACGAGCAGTACTTC. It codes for CASSRSVTGGDEQYF.

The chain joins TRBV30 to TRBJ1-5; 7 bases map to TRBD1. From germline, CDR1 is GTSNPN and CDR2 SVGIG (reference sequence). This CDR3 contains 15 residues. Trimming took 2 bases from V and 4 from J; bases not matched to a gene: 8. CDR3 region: CAWSPPGGINQPQHF. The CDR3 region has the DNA TGTGCCTGGAGTCCCCCAGGGGGTATTAATCAGCCCCAGCATTTT.

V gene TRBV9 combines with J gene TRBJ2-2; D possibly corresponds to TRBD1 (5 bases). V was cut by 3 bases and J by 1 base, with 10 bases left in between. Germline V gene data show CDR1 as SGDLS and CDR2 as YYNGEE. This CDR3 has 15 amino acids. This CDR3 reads CASSGPTGNTGELFF. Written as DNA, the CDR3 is TGTGCCAGCAGCGGACCCACAGGGAACACCGGGGAGCTGTTTTTT.

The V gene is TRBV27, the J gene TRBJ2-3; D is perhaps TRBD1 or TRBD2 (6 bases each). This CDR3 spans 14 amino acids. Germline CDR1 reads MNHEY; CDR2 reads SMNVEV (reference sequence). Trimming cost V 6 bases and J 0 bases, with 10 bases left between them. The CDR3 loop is CASSGGLSTDTQYF. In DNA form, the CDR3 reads TGTGCCAGCAGCGGGGGCCTAAGCACAGATACGCAGTATTTT.

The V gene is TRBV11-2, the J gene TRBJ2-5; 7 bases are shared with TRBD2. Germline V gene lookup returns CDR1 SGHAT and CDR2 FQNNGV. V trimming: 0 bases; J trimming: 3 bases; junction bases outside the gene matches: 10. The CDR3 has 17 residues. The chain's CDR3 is CASSLDGFGSGEETQYF. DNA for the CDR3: TGTGCCAGCAGCTTAGATGGTTTCGGGAGCGGGGAAGAGACCCAGTACTTC.

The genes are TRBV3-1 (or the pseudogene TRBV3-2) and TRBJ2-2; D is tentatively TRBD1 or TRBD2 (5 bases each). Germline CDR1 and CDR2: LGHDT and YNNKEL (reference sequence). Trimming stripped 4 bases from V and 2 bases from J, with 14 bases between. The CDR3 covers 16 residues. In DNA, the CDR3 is TGTGCCAGCAGCCCAGGGACGGAGGTTAACACCGGGGAGCTGTTTTTT. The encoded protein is CASSPGTEVNTGELFF.

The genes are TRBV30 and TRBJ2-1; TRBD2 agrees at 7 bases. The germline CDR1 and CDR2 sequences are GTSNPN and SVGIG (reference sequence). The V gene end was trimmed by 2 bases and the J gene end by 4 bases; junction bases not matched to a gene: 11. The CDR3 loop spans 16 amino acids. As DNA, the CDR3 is TGTGCCTGGAGTTCACCTGGGCGGGGGTTTTACAATGAGCAGTTCTTC. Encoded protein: CAWSSPGRGFYNEQFF.

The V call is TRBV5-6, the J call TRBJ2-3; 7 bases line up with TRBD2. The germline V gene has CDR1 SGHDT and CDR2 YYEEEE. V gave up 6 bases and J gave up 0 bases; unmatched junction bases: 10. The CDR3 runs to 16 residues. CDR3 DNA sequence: TGTGCCAGCATTTGGGCTAGCGGCTCTAGCACAGATACGCAGTATTTT. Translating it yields CASIWASGSSTDTQYF.

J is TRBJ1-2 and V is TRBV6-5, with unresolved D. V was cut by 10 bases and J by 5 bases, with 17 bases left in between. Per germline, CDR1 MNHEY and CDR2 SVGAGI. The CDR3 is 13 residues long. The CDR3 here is CATSPRGGYGYTF. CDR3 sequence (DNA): TGTGCCACCTCTCCACGGGGAGGGTATGGCTACACCTTC.